This entry describes one T cell receptor beta chain. What it binds is unknown. The data were obtained in a study of CD8+ T cells in alopecia areata. Whole-study context: Treated patients received oral tofacitinib, 5 to 10 mg twice daily. Whole-study results and caveats: Alopecia totalis/universalis scalp especially showed more expanded CD8+ clones than normal scalp. Normal skin's resident alphabeta T cells are also sequenced in scalp samples.

Described treatment: oral pan-JAK inhibitor, 5-10 mg twice daily. Patients with alopecia areata provided lesional scalp punch biopsies as well as peripheral blood. V lost 1 base to trimming and J lost 3 bases, with 13 bases between them. The germline V gene has CDR1 SGHRS and CDR2 YFSETQ. The CDR3 spans 15 residues. As the sequencing template, cDNA was produced by extracting RNA and reverse transcribing it. Clones were sequenced by immunoSEQ multiplex PCR, and TCRdb holds only the in-frame ones, with some missing. The table includes around 200,000 clones, roughly 53% detected once. The chain combines TRBV5-1 with TRBJ1-1; D is uncertain. The sequenced sample was CD8+ T cells sorted from blood, obtained at week 24, from a patient treated with tofacitinib. This clonotype was sampled from a human donor with alopecia areata. The CDR3 DNA is TGCGCCAGCAGCTTGCGGACTGCAGGATACACTGAAGCTTTCTTT. It translates to CASSLRTAGYTEAFF.